Following are 21 T cell receptor beta chains from one sample sequenced in a study of cytomegalovirus exposure and HLA in healthy donors. Vbeta (60) and Jbeta (13) primers were used in the PCR. Clones were read by immunoSEQ multiplex PCR, and TCRdb kept only the in-frame ones, dropping some. This listing includes 150,000 to 200,000 clones. Sequencing was performed on PBMCs. These receptors came from a woman in her late teens or twenties in good health and CMV-seropositive.

This chain links TRBV7-6 with TRBJ2-2; 9 nucleotides align to TRBD2. The V and J ends lost 4 bases and 2 bases, in that order; junction bases with no gene match: 11. Germline CDR1 reads SGHVS; CDR2 reads FNYEAQ. The CDR3 consists of 18 residues. CDR3 sequence: CASSYMAGGPRNTGELFF. The CDR3, as DNA: TGTGCCAGCAGCTACATGGCGGGGGGGCCCAGAAACACCGGGGAGCTGTTTTTT.

CDR3 bases: TGTGCCAGCAGCCAAGGGGACAGGAACACTGAAGCTTTCTTT. It codes for CASSQGDRNTEAFF. The genes are TRBV4-2 and TRBJ1-1, with 7 bases matching TRBD1. Trimming removed 1 base from V and 1 base from J; junction bases left unmatched: 0. Germline CDR1 and CDR2: LGHNA and YNFKEQ. The CDR3 runs 14 residues.

This chain links TRBV6-1 with TRBJ1-5; D call uncertain. V gave up 0 bases and J gave up 11 bases, with 11 bases separating them. The CDR3 runs to 13 residues. Germline V gene lookup returns CDR1 MNHNS and CDR2 SASEGT. The CDR3 nucleotides read TGTGCCAGCAGTGAAGCGCTTCACAGTGCCCAGCATTTT. It specifies CASSEALHSAQHF.

This rearrangement joins TRBV29-1 to TRBJ2-7, with D possibly matching TRBD2 (5 bases). V shed 0 bases and J shed 12 bases, with 12 bases lying between them. The CDR3 extends over 11 amino acids. The germline V gene has CDR1 SQVTM and CDR2 ANQGSEA. CDR3 loop: CSVEDGGSVYF. The CDR3 DNA reads as TGCAGCGTTGAAGATGGCGGGTCGGTGTACTTC.

The chain employs TRBV29-1 and TRBJ2-5, with 7 bases identical to TRBD1. V shed 7 bases and J 5 bases; nucleotides not matched to a gene: 7. Germline V gives CDR1 SQVTM, CDR2 ANQGSEA. This CDR3 comprises 12 residues. The CDR3 sequence: CSGLTGFETQYF. The CDR3 nucleotides read TGCAGCGGCTTGACAGGGTTTGAGACCCAGTACTTC. The full variable domain, in which reference TRBV29-1 and TRBJ2-5 provide the parts outside the CDR3, is SAVISQKPSRDICQRGTSLTIQCQVDSQVTMMFWYRQQPGQSLTLIATANQGSEATYESGFVIDKFPISRPNLTFSTLTVSNMSPEDSSIYLCSGLTGFETQYFGPGTRLLVL.

The chain joins TRBV29-1 to TRBJ1-2; a possible D gene is TRBD1 (5 bases). Germline values: CDR1 SQVTM, CDR2 ANQGSEA. This CDR3 has 16 amino acids. The V end lost 3 bases, the J end lost 4 bases, and 21 bases lay between the germline ends. The chain's CDR3 is CSVDMEEGLSRYGYTF. CDR3 sequence (DNA): TGCAGCGTTGACATGGAGGAGGGGTTGAGCCGCTATGGCTACACCTTC.

The chain carries TRBV10-3 and TRBJ2-1; TRBD2 matches 15 bases. V shed 5 bases and J 3 bases; nucleotides not matched to a gene: 14. The CDR3 contains 20 residues. The V gene's germline CDR1 is ENHRY and CDR2 SYGVKD. As DNA, the CDR3 is TGTGCCATCAGTTCCTCCCCCGGGACTAGCGGGAGGAACCACTACAATGAGCAGTTCTTC. Residues: CAISSSPGTSGRNHYNEQFF.

This chain joins TRBV18 and TRBJ2-1; D perhaps matches TRBD1 (6 bases). From germline, CDR1 is KGHSH and CDR2 LQKENI. Trimming shortened V by 1 base and J by 8 bases, and 15 bases separated the two germline ends. The CDR3 runs to 15 residues. The CDR3 sequence: CASSPREGGLDEQFF. For the CDR3, the DNA is TGTGCCAGCTCACCACGAGAAGGGGGTTTAGATGAGCAGTTCTTC. The full variable domain, completed using reference TRBV18 and TRBJ2-1, is NAGVMQNPRHLVRRRGQEARLRCSPMKGHSHVYWYRQLPEEGLKFMVYLQKENIIDESGMPKERFSAEFPKEGPSILRIQQVVRGDSAAYFCASSPREGGLDEQFFGPGTRLTVL.

This chain uses TRBV6-6 with TRBJ1-5; D perhaps matches TRBD1 (6 bases). There are 13 residues in the CDR3. Trimming stripped 7 bases from V and 7 bases from J, with 14 bases between. CDR1 MNHNY and CDR2 SVGAGI come from the germline V gene (reference sequence). The CDR3 sequence: CASTPDSVQPQHF. The CDR3 bases are TGTGCCAGCACACCGGACAGCGTACAGCCCCAGCATTTT.

V gene TRBV6-6 combines with J gene TRBJ1-4; D uncertain. The length of the CDR3 is 11 residues. CDR1 is MNHNY, CDR2 SVGAGI, per germline (reference sequence). The V gene lost 6 bases and the J gene lost 6 bases, with 5 bases spanning the gap. This chain's CDR3 is CASSYYEKLFF. As DNA, the CDR3 is TGTGCCAGCAGCTATTATGAAAAACTGTTTTTT.

V is TRBV11-3 and J is TRBJ2-1, with 12 bases aligning to TRBD1. The germline V gene encodes CDR1 SGHNT and CDR2 YENEEA. J gave up 8 bases and V 5 bases, and 13 bases lay outside the gene matches. CDR3 length: 17 residues. The CDR3 reads CASSPAVGTGGMYEQFF. CDR3 coding DNA: TGTGCCAGCAGCCCTGCGGTCGGGACAGGGGGCATGTATGAGCAGTTCTTC.

The chain recombines TRBV7-2 with TRBJ1-1; 9 nucleotides agree with TRBD1. Germline V gene data show CDR1 as SGHTA and CDR2 as FQGNSA. This CDR3 comprises 15 residues. Trimming cost V 4 bases and J 2 bases; bases outside gene matches: 5. CDR3 in DNA: TGTGCCAGCAGCTCCCAACAGGGGGCTAACACTGAAGCTTTCTTT. Translating gives CASSSQQGANTEAFF.

The gene calls are TRBV5-4 and TRBJ1-2; D is perhaps TRBD1 (5 bases). Deletions cut 4 bases from V and 4 bases from J, with 17 bases between. The CDR3 sequence is 15 residues long. Germline V gene data show CDR1 as SGHNT and CDR2 as YYREEE (reference sequence). This chain's CDR3 is CASSTGHVGRYGYTF. For the CDR3, the DNA is TGTGCCAGCAGCACCGGACACGTTGGCCGCTATGGCTACACCTTC. The full variable domain, rest sourced from reference TRBV5-4 and TRBJ1-2, is ETGVTQSPTHLIKTRGQQVTLRCSSQSGHNTVSWYQQALGQGPQFIFQYYREEENGRGNFPPRFSGLQFPNYSSELNVNALELDDSALYLCASSTGHVGRYGYTFGSGTRLTVV.

CDR3 sequence (DNA): TGTGCCATCAATACGGACTCTAAAGCCGAGCAGTTCTTC. Translating gives CAINTDSKAEQFF. The chain couples TRBV10-3 to TRBJ2-1, with D possibly TRBD2 on 5 matching bases. V was clipped by 7 bases and J by 10 bases, with 17 bases between them. Germline loops: CDR1 ENHRY, CDR2 SYGVKD. The length of the CDR3 is 13 residues.

This chain links TRBV27 with TRBJ1-3, with 9 bases lining up with TRBD1. Germline CDR1 MNHEY, CDR2 SMNVEV (reference sequence). CDR3 size: 17 residues. Unmatched junction bases numbered 11, after V lost 3 bases and J lost 5 bases. CDR3 DNA sequence: TGTGCCAGCAGTTTGGGACAGGGACAGACCGGAAGAAACACCATATATTTT. Translated: CASSLGQGQTGRNTIYF.

This chain uses TRBV6-1 with TRBJ1-1; D perhaps matches TRBD1 (5 bases). This CDR3 region has 13 residues. V shed 0 bases and J shed 10 bases, with 12 bases lying between them. The V gene's germline CDR1 is MNHNS and CDR2 SASEGT. The CDR3 here is CASSEARGLVAFF. The DNA of the CDR3 is TGTGCCAGCAGTGAAGCGCGGGGGTTGGTAGCTTTCTTT.

CDR3 sequence reads: CASSEGGPGSYNSPLHF. In DNA, the CDR3 is TGTGCCAGCAGTGAAGGGGGCCCGGGCTCCTATAATTCACCCCTCCACTTT. V and J are TRBV6-1 and TRBJ1-6, with D perhaps TRBD1 (5 bases). CDR3 size: 17 residues. With 1 base removed from V and 0 bases from J, the gap between germline ends came to 10 bases. Germline lookup yields CDR1 MNHNS and CDR2 SASEGT.

This chain uses TRBV2 with TRBJ2-2; 8 nucleotides align to TRBD2. Germline-derived CDR1 and CDR2 are SNHLY and FYNNEI. The CDR3 has 13 amino acids. CDR3 sequence reads: CGIRTSRPGELFF. Written as DNA, the CDR3 is TGTGGCATCCGGACTAGCCGCCCCGGGGAGCTGTTTTTT.

The rearrangement joins TRBV2 to TRBJ2-5, with D possibly TRBD1 on 7 matching bases. Germline loops: CDR1 SNHLY, CDR2 FYNNEI. The germline V and J ends were trimmed by 9 bases and 1 base, with 12 bases remaining between them. The CDR3 loop spans 13 amino acids. Here the CDR3 reads CAREGQTQETQYF. Written as DNA, the CDR3 is TGTGCCAGGGAGGGACAGACCCAAGAGACCCAGTACTTC.

V gene TRBV27 combines with J gene TRBJ2-3; D may be TRBD1 (5 bases). The CDR3 consists of 15 residues. Between the trimmed V and J ends, which lost 0 bases and 2 bases, there was a span of 9 bases. Germline CDR1 is MNHEY and CDR2 is SMNVEV (reference sequence). In nucleotides, the CDR3 is TGTGCCAGCAGTTTATCGCCAGGGCCCACAGATACGCAGTATTTT. This sequence encodes CASSLSPGPTDTQYF.

The chain carries TRBV30 and TRBJ1-1; D is undetermined. Per germline, CDR1 GTSNPN and CDR2 SVGIG (reference sequence). V lost 4 bases, J lost 0 bases, and 12 bases lay in between. The CDR3 has 14 amino acids. The CDR3 DNA reads as TGTGCCTGGACCGAGGTCAGAATGAACACTGAAGCTTTCTTT. Translated, it gives CAWTEVRMNTEAFF.